The 32 T cell receptor beta chains in this list originate from one sample, sequenced in a study of blood T cell repertoires in COVID-19. The repertoire was sequenced with immunoSEQ multiplex PCR; TCRdb's copy has only in-frame clones and lacks some. The data show some 110,000 clones, with about 83% seen just once and under 5% held by the top ten. The specimen was PBMCs or T cells enriched from blood (not recorded which). Receptors were obtained from a woman in her twenties or thirties who had recovered from COVID-19.

This chain connects TRBV9 to TRBJ2-7; 15 bases match TRBD2. Germline trimming cut 3 bases from V and 5 bases from J; bases unmatched to any gene: 3. CDR1 is SGDLS and CDR2 is YYNGEE in the germline V gene. This CDR3 contains 15 residues. The CDR3, as DNA: TGTGCCAGCAGCGAGCGGACTAGCGGGAGGGACGAGCAGTACTTC. This codes for CASSERTSGRDEQYF.

The V gene is TRBV6-2 or TRBV6-3, the J gene TRBJ2-5; TRBD1 matches at 7 bases. In germline, CDR1 is MNHEY, CDR2 SVGEGT. This CDR3 has 17 amino acids. After removal of 5 bases from V and 3 bases from J, the junction contained 15 bases not matched to a gene. For the CDR3, the DNA is TGTGCCAGCAGTCACACAGGGGCAACAGCCCTCAAAGAGACCCAGTACTTC. Protein sequence: CASSHTGATALKETQYF.

This clone was recorded at least ten times. CDR3 sequence (DNA): TGTGCCAGCAGTTTTTGGGCAGAGACTGAAAAACTGTTTTTT. It translates to CASSFWAETEKLFF. The chain links TRBV28 to TRBJ1-4, with D uncertain. CDR1 and CDR2 (germline): MDHEN, SYDVKM. This CDR3 contains 14 residues. V lost 3 bases, J lost 7 bases, and 12 bases lay in between.

CDR3 sequence reads: CASSLVGSLTGGYTF. The CDR3 nucleotides read TGTGCCAGCAGTTTAGTGGGCAGTTTAACTGGTGGCTACACCTTC. V usage is TRBV27 and J usage is TRBJ1-2, with no clear D. The V and J ends lost 2 bases and 7 bases respectively, with 17 bases between them. This CDR3 has 15 amino acids. Germline V gives CDR1 MNHEY, CDR2 SMNVEV (reference sequence).

In this sample, this clone turned up a few times. The rearrangement joins TRBV28 to TRBJ2-3, with D unresolved. The CDR3 has 13 amino acids. V shed 2 bases and J shed 2 bases, with 5 bases lying between them. Per the germline V gene, CDR1 is MDHEN and CDR2 is SYDVKM. The CDR3 here is CASSLTATDTQYF. The CDR3 region has the DNA TGTGCCAGCAGTTTAACAGCCACAGATACGCAGTATTTT.

The rearrangement uses TRBV5-4 and TRBJ2-1; a possible D gene is TRBD2 (6 bases). CDR3 length: 13 amino acids. Germline V gene lookup returns CDR1 SGHNT and CDR2 YYREEE (reference sequence). V gave up 3 bases and J gave up 7 bases, with 11 bases separating them. The CDR3 DNA reads TGTGCCAGCAGCTGGGGGGACCCGAATGAGCAGTTCTTC. Encoded protein: CASSWGDPNEQFF.

This rearrangement joins TRBV6-2 or TRBV6-3 to TRBJ2-2; TRBD1 might be the D (5 bases). Trimming left V 6 bases short and J 0 bases short, with 11 bases between. This CDR3 comprises 15 residues. Per germline, CDR1 MNHEY and CDR2 SVGEGT. In DNA form, the CDR3 reads TGTGCCAGCAGCCGACAGCATACGAACACCGGGGAGCTGTTTTTT. As protein: CASSRQHTNTGELFF.

This clone turned up a few times. J is TRBJ1-3 and V is TRBV28, with D unresolved. The germline CDR1 and CDR2 sequences are MDHEN and SYDVKM. The germline V and J ends were trimmed by 2 bases and 0 bases, with 11 bases remaining between them. The CDR3 sequence is 16 residues long. CDR3 region: CASSLPKPYSGNTIYF. CDR3 nucleotides: TGTGCCAGCAGTTTACCCAAGCCCTACTCTGGAAACACCATATATTTT.

V usage is TRBV5-4 and J usage is TRBJ1-2; D unresolved. CDR3 length: 14 residues. Germline V gene data show CDR1 as SGHNT and CDR2 as YYREEE (reference sequence). V lost 0 bases, J lost 4 bases, and 10 bases lay in between. CDR3 sequence reads: CASSLEREGYGYTF. CDR3 bases: TGTGCCAGCAGCTTGGAGAGGGAAGGCTATGGCTACACCTTC. The variable domain in full, with the rest retrieved from reference TRBV5-4 and TRBJ1-2, is ETGVTQSPTHLIKTRGQQVTLRCSSQSGHNTVSWYQQALGQGPQFIFQYYREEENGRGNFPPRFSGLQFPNYSSELNVNALELDDSALYLCASSLEREGYGYTFGSGTRLTVV.

This chain connects TRBV4-1 to TRBJ1-2; unclear D gene. From germline, CDR1 is MGHRA and CDR2 YSYEKL. This CDR3 comprises 13 residues. The germline V and J ends were trimmed by 1 base and 6 bases, with 9 bases remaining between them. CDR3: CASSQVPPDGYTF. CDR3 DNA: TGCGCCAGCAGCCAAGTCCCACCAGATGGCTACACCTTC.

This clone has only one observation. This chain links TRBV7-8 with TRBJ1-4; a weak D match, TRBD1 (5 bases). Trimming stripped 6 bases from V and 6 bases from J, with 14 bases between. In germline, CDR1 is SGHVS, CDR2 FQNEAQ. CDR3 length equals 14 residues. CDR3 sequence (DNA): TGTGCCAGCAGACGAGCCAGGGCTTATGAAAAACTGTTTTTT. As protein: CASRRARAYEKLFF.

The CDR3 sequence is CASSSTRMLNNEQFF. The DNA of the CDR3 is TGTGCCAGCAGTTCCACTAGAATGCTTAACAATGAGCAGTTCTTC. V usage is TRBV6-5 and J usage is TRBJ2-1, with a weak D call TRBD2 (5 bases). The CDR3 consists of 15 residues. V lost 4 bases and J lost 5, with 15 bases in between. The germline gives CDR1 MNHEY, CDR2 SVGAGI.

The V and J genes are TRBV6-5 and TRBJ1-6; D remains ambiguous. The CDR3 loop spans 14 amino acids. The germline V and J ends were trimmed by 8 bases and 5 bases, with 13 bases remaining between them. Looked up from germline, CDR1 is MNHEY and CDR2 is SVGAGI. Here the CDR3 reads CASESDGDNSPLHF. For the CDR3, the DNA is TGTGCCAGCGAATCTGACGGAGATAATTCACCCCTCCACTTT.

The chain couples TRBV5-1 to TRBJ2-1, with TRBD1 matching over 12 bases. There are 17 residues in the CDR3. Germline CDR1 reads SGHRS; CDR2 reads YFSETQ. The ends lost 4 bases at V and 6 bases at J; junction bases unmatched: 11. The CDR3 loop is CASSKGQGAVVGNEQFF. The CDR3 region has the DNA TGCGCCAGCAGCAAGGGACAGGGGGCCGTGGTTGGCAATGAGCAGTTCTTC.

The V gene is TRBV5-1, the J gene TRBJ1-1; 7 bases are a match to TRBD1. The CDR3 consists of 14 residues. Germline-derived CDR1 and CDR2 are SGHRS and YFSETQ. Trimming took 3 bases from V and 4 from J; bases not matched to a gene: 6. Written as DNA, the CDR3 is TGCGCCAGCAGCTCTACAGGGGTGGGCACTGAAGCTTTCTTT. Translating it yields CASSSTGVGTEAFF.

The chain uses TRBV20-1 and TRBJ2-7; 9 bases agree with TRBD2. CDR3 length: 13 amino acids. V was clipped by 3 bases and J by 2 bases; unmatched bases: 2. The germline CDR1 and CDR2 sequences are DFQATT and SNEGSKA (reference sequence). CDR3 loop: CSASVAGAYEQYF. As DNA, the CDR3 is TGCAGTGCTAGTGTAGCGGGAGCCTACGAGCAGTACTTC.

This rearrangement joins TRBV30 to TRBJ1-4; D remains unclear. The CDR3 sequence is 13 residues long. Germline CDR1 and CDR2: GTSNPN and SVGIG (reference sequence). V was trimmed by 4 bases and J by 5 bases, leaving 11 bases between them. CDR3 region: CAWNRQTNEKLFF. CDR3 coding DNA: TGTGCCTGGAATCGACAAACCAATGAAAAACTGTTTTTT.

This rearrangement joins TRBV4-2 to TRBJ2-7; TRBD1 might be the D (6 bases). Germline V CDR1 and CDR2: LGHNA, YNFKEQ. The V end was cut by 2 bases, the J end by 5 bases, with 22 bases between. The CDR3 has 17 residues. The CDR3: CASSQPSGGTSFDEQYF. CDR3 sequence (DNA): TGTGCCAGCAGCCAACCCTCCGGTGGGACATCCTTCGACGAGCAGTACTTC.

V gene TRBV11-2 combines with J gene TRBJ1-2, with D unclear. The CDR3 loop spans 13 amino acids. V was pared by 1 base and J by 7 bases, with 10 bases between. Germline CDR1 reads SGHAT; CDR2 reads FQNNGV. The CDR3 region is CASSLGRNGGYTF. The CDR3 region has the DNA TGTGCCAGCAGCTTAGGCAGGAACGGTGGCTACACCTTC.

This chain links TRBV20-1 with TRBJ2-1, with 9 nucleotides matching TRBD1. The length of the CDR3 is 11 residues. Germline V CDR1 and CDR2: DFQATT, SNEGSKA (reference sequence). The CDR3 here is CRGQGGNEQFF. The CDR3 DNA reads as TGCAGGGGACAGGGAGGTAATGAGCAGTTCTTC.

V usage is TRBV28 and J usage is TRBJ1-5; D may be TRBD1 (6 bases). This CDR3 spans 13 amino acids. V lost 8 bases and J lost 4, with 12 bases in between. Germline V gene sequence: CDR1 MDHEN, CDR2 SYDVKM. CDR3 sequence: CASWGTSNQPQHF. DNA of the CDR3: TGTGCCAGCTGGGGGACATCTAATCAGCCCCAGCATTTT.

The chain links TRBV6-5 to TRBJ2-6; 7 bases match TRBD2. Germline V CDR1 and CDR2: MNHEY, SVGAGI. CDR3 length: 15 amino acids. V dropped 8 bases and J dropped 1; count of bases not matched to a gene: 5. The CDR3 nucleotides are TGTGCCAGCCGGATGGGGGGGTCTGGGGCCAACGTCCTGACTTTC. It yields the protein CASRMGGSGANVLTF.

V and J are TRBV4-1 and TRBJ1-1; the match to TRBD1 covers 7 bases. The trim removed 5 bases at V and 0 bases at J, leaving 6 bases unmatched. Germline assignment: CDR1 MGHRA and CDR2 YSYEKL. The CDR3 has 15 amino acids. The CDR3, as DNA: TGCGCCAGCAGCGCCCGACAGGGTCTGAACACTGAAGCTTTCTTT. Protein product: CASSARQGLNTEAFF.

The chain uses TRBV28 and TRBJ1-5; no definite D call. With 5 bases removed from V and 0 bases from J, the gap between germline ends came to 14 bases. Germline CDR1 and CDR2: MDHEN and SYDVKM. CDR3 length equals 16 residues. The CDR3: CASSRGEYYSNQPQHF. CDR3 sequence (DNA): TGTGCCAGCAGTCGCGGGGAGTATTATAGCAATCAGCCCCAGCATTTT.

This rearrangement joins TRBV14 to TRBJ2-1, with 9 bases matching TRBD2. The ends lost 4 bases at V and 4 bases at J; junction bases unmatched: 11. Germline V CDR1 and CDR2: SGHDN, FVKESK. CDR3 length: 17 residues. The DNA for the CDR3 is TGTGCCAGCAGCCGACTTCTTAGCGGGGGAGGGTACAATGAGCAGTTCTTC. Its protein product is CASSRLLSGGGYNEQFF. The variable domain in full, completed from reference TRBV14 and TRBJ2-1, reads EAGVTQFPSHSVIEKGQTVTLRCDPISGHDNLYWYRRVMGKEIKFLLHFVKESKQDESGMPNNRFLAERTGGTYSTLKVQPAELEDSGVYFCASSRLLSGGGYNEQFFGPGTRLTVL.

The V gene is TRBV19, the J gene TRBJ2-4; 7 bases fit TRBD1. Germline CDR1 is LNHDA and CDR2 is SQIVND (reference sequence). The CDR3 runs to 14 residues. J was trimmed by 3 bases and V by 7 bases; bases with no gene match: 6. For the CDR3, the DNA is TGTGCCAGTATGGGAAGACAGGGCAAAAACATTCAGTACTTC. Translated, it gives CASMGRQGKNIQYF.

The V call is TRBV11-1, the J call TRBJ1-6, with a tentative D call TRBD1 (5 bases). Germline loops: CDR1 SGHAT, CDR2 FQDESV (reference sequence). V was trimmed by 5 bases and J by 4 bases, leaving 12 bases between them. This CDR3 contains 15 residues. The CDR3 here is CASSRRGNYNSPLHF. DNA of the CDR3: TGTGCCAGCAGCCGACGGGGGAATTATAATTCACCCCTCCACTTT.

This chain connects TRBV11-2 to TRBJ2-7, with 15 positions matching TRBD2. V trimming: 1 base; J trimming: 0 bases; junction bases outside the gene matches: 7. The CDR3 contains 19 residues. Germline loops: CDR1 SGHAT, CDR2 FQNNGV. In nucleotides, the CDR3 is TGTGCCAGCAGCTTAGGCCGGACTAGCGGGAGGGGCACCTCCTACGAGCAGTACTTC. It translates to CASSLGRTSGRGTSYEQYF.

The rearrangement links TRBV5-1 to TRBJ2-5; D is perhaps TRBD2 (5 bases). Germline V gives CDR1 SGHRS, CDR2 YFSETQ. The germline V and J ends were trimmed by 1 base and 5 bases, with 9 bases remaining between them. The CDR3 spans 13 residues. For the CDR3, the DNA is TGCGCCAGCAGCTTGACCAGGAGGGAGACCCAGTACTTC. Encoded protein: CASSLTRRETQYF.

This clone was counted only a few times. The V call is TRBV6-5, the J call TRBJ2-2; 7 bases map to TRBD1. The germline gives CDR1 MNHEY, CDR2 SVGAGI. The CDR3 loop spans 13 amino acids. V dropped 6 bases and J dropped 7; count of bases not matched to a gene: 5. CDR3 in amino acids: CASRGTVGGELFF. The CDR3 bases are TGTGCCAGCAGGGGGACAGTTGGCGGGGAGCTGTTTTTT.

This rearrangement joins TRBV7-9 to TRBJ1-2, with TRBD1 identical over 11 bases. Per the germline V gene, CDR1 is SEHNR and CDR2 is FQNEAQ (reference sequence). The CDR3 runs to 14 residues. J gave up 8 bases and V 6 bases, and 8 bases lay outside the gene matches. CDR3 in amino acids: CASSLDRGRRGYTF. The CDR3 DNA reads TGTGCCAGCAGTTTGGACAGGGGGCGAAGGGGCTACACCTTC.

CDR3 nucleotides: TGTGCCAGCAACACGGGGGGGGACACCGGGGAGCTGTTTTTT. It specifies CASNTGGDTGELFF. The V and J genes are TRBV2 and TRBJ2-2; 8 nucleotides align to TRBD2. CDR1 and CDR2 from the germline V gene are SNHLY and FYNNEI. V was pared by 7 bases and J by 3 bases, with 4 bases of the junction left unmatched. The CDR3 is made up of 14 amino acids.